This record looks at one T cell receptor (beta chain) sequence and its context. Antigen specificity is unknown. The repertoire was sequenced with immunoSEQ multiplex PCR; TCRdb's copy has only in-frame clones and lacks some. The sample lists about 31,000 clones, more than 75% occurring once. The source of the sample is a study of OX40 agonist ivuxolimab in advanced cancers. Study-wide context: Every 2 weeks, ivuxolimab was infused into the patients intravenously at between 0.01 and 10 mg/kg. Three patients showed partial responses: one hepatocellular carcinoma and two cutaneous melanoma cases.

Per germline, CDR1 SGDLS and CDR2 YYNGEE. CDR3 length: 16 amino acids. After removal of 3 bases from V and 2 bases from J, the junction contained 6 bases not matched to a gene. Study-level findings and limits: Specificity for antigen went undetermined in the expanded peripheral T cells.

Here the sequenced sample was CD4+ or CD8+ T cells sorted from blood, taken in a trial of the OX40 agonist ivuxolimab. The TCR sequence derives from an adult with an advanced solid tumor such as melanoma, head and neck, liver or kidney cancer. The chain is built from TRBV9 and TRBJ2-1; 9 bases fit TRBD2. CDR3 nucleotides: TGTGCCAGCAGCGGAGAAGGCGGGAGGGCCTACAATGAGCAGTTCTTC. Translation gives CASSGEGGRAYNEQFF. Looking up the rest from reference TRBV9 and TRBJ2-1 gives the full variable domain: DSGVTQTPKHLITATGQRVTLRCSPRSGDLSVYWYQQSLDQGLQFLIQYYNGEERAKGNILERFSAQQFPDLHSELNLSSLELGDSALYFCASSGEGGRAYNEQFFGPGTRLTVL.